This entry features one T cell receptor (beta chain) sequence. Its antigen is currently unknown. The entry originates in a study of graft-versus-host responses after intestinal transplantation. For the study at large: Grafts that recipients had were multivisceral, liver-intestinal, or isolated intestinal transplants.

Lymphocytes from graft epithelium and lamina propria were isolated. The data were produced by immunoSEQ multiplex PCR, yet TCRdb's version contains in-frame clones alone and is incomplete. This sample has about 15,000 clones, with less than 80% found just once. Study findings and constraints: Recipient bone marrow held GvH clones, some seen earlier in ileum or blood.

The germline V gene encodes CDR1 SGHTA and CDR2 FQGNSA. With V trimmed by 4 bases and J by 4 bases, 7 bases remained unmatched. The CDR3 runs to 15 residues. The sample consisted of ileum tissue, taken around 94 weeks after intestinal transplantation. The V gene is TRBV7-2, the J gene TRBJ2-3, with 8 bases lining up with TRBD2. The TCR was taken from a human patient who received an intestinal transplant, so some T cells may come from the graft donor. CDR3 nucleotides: TGTGCCAGCAGCTCCGGGACGGGGGGGGCAGATACGCAGTATTTT. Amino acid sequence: CASSSGTGGADTQYF. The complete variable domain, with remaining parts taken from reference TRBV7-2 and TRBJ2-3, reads GAGVSQSPSNKVTEKGKDVELRCDPISGHTALYWYRQSLGQGLEFLIYFQGNSAPDKSGLPSDRFSAERTGGSVSTLTIQRTQQEDSAVYLCASSSGTGGADTQYFGPGTRLTVL.